Presented here are 30 T cell receptor beta chains from one specimen sequenced in a study of blood T cell repertoires in COVID-19. Repertoires were generated with immunoSEQ multiplex PCR, while TCRdb's copy carries only in-frame clones and drops some. The sample carries 150,000 to 200,000 clones, 80% to 90% recorded once. Specimen: peripheral blood. All receptors derive from a man aged 45-65 years with active or convalescent COVID-19.

The chain joins TRBV27 to TRBJ2-3; TRBD2 aligns across 11 bases. The CDR3 loop spans 15 amino acids. V gave up 5 bases and J gave up 6 bases; unmatched junction bases: 7. Per the germline V gene, CDR1 is MNHEY and CDR2 is SMNVEV (reference sequence). The DNA for the CDR3 is TGTGCCAGCAGTCCGTCTAGCGGGAGGCCCGATACGCAGTATTTT. Translated: CASSPSSGRPDTQYF.

The table lists this clone with a few counts. This chain connects TRBV18 to TRBJ2-7; 9 positions agree with TRBD1. J lost 0 bases, V lost 2 bases, and 5 bases had no gene match. Germline V gene sequence: CDR1 KGHSH, CDR2 LQKENI. The CDR3 has 16 amino acids. CDR3 sequence (DNA): TGTGCCAGCTCACCATCGACAGGGGGAGGCTCCTACGAGCAGTACTTC. Residues: CASSPSTGGGSYEQYF.

The chain combines TRBV7-3 with TRBJ2-3; 11 bases are shared with TRBD2. This CDR3 comprises 16 residues. Germline lookup yields CDR1 SGHTA and CDR2 FQGTGA. Trimming took 5 bases from V and 4 from J; bases not matched to a gene: 8. CDR3 in amino acids: CASSPGTSGPSDTQYF. The CDR3 nucleotides read TGTGCCAGCAGCCCAGGGACTAGCGGACCCTCAGATACGCAGTATTTT.

The genes are TRBV6-2 or TRBV6-3 and TRBJ1-2; 9 nucleotides align to TRBD1. CDR1 is MNHEY and CDR2 is SVGEGT in the germline V gene. Trimming took 5 bases from V and 8 from J; bases not matched to a gene: 6. The CDR3 sequence is 13 residues long. CDR3 in DNA: TGTGCCAGCAGTCTGGGACAGGGAGGAGGCTACACCTTC. This translates into CASSLGQGGGYTF.

The chain employs TRBV27 and TRBJ2-7; the match to TRBD1 covers 7 bases. The CDR3 runs 13 residues. V lost 3 bases to trimming and J lost 3 bases; unmatched junction nucleotides: 2. Per germline, CDR1 MNHEY and CDR2 SMNVEV (reference sequence). The CDR3 DNA reads as TGTGCCAGCAGTTTTCAGGGGGTCTACGAGCAGTACTTC. This codes for CASSFQGVYEQYF.

A word on this clone: Other DNA variants within this sample encode the same CDR3. This chain uses TRBV3-1 (or the pseudogene TRBV3-2) with TRBJ1-5; D perhaps matches TRBD1 (6 bases). The length of the CDR3 is 14 residues. The V gene lost 3 bases and the J gene lost 2 bases, with 8 bases spanning the gap. CDR1 LGHDT and CDR2 YNNKEL come from the germline V gene (reference sequence). CDR3 DNA sequence: TGTGCCAGCAGCCACAGACAGGGCAATCAGCCCCAGCATTTT. It is translated as CASSHRQGNQPQHF.

The chain carries TRBV5-1 and TRBJ2-2; D is uncertain. The CDR3 is 14 residues long. In germline, CDR1 is SGHRS, CDR2 YFSETQ. The germline V and J ends were trimmed by 0 bases and 5 bases, with 8 bases remaining between them. The DNA for the CDR3 is TGCGCCAGCAGCTTGGCAAGCATGACCGGGGAGCTGTTTTTT. This translates into CASSLASMTGELFF.

This sequence joins TRBV19 and TRBJ1-2; 8 nucleotides agree with TRBD1. The CDR3 extends over 17 amino acids. Germline assignment: CDR1 LNHDA and CDR2 SQIVND (reference sequence). V dropped 6 bases and J dropped 2; count of bases not matched to a gene: 14. This chain's CDR3 is CASRGENWGQANYGYTF. CDR3 DNA sequence: TGTGCCAGTAGAGGGGAGAATTGGGGACAGGCGAACTATGGCTACACCTTC.

This clone was seen more than once but under ten times. V and J are TRBV30 and TRBJ2-7; D gene uncertain. CDR3 length equals 13 residues. Looked up from germline, CDR1 is GTSNPN and CDR2 is SVGIG (reference sequence). The V gene lost 2 bases and the J gene lost 5 bases, with 13 bases spanning the gap. The CDR3: CAWSYHQQNEQYF. The CDR3 DNA reads as TGTGCCTGGAGTTATCACCAACAAAACGAGCAGTACTTC. The whole variable domain, remainder taken from reference TRBV30 and TRBJ2-7, is SQTIHQWPATLVQPVGSPLSLECTVEGTSNPNLYWYRQAAGRGLQLLFYSVGIGQISSEVPQNLSASRPQDRQFILSSKKLLLSDSGFYLCAWSYHQQNEQYFGPGTRLTVT.

This clone has just a few counts. V is TRBV5-6 and J is TRBJ1-3; D remains unclear. The germline CDR1 and CDR2 sequences are SGHDT and YYEEEE. Trimming stripped 0 bases from V and 4 bases from J, with 8 bases between. The CDR3 contains 14 residues. The CDR3: CASSLVAAGNTIYF. Written as DNA, the CDR3 is TGTGCCAGCAGCTTGGTTGCTGCGGGAAACACCATATATTTT.

This clone has just a few counts. The V call is TRBV11-3, the J call TRBJ2-2, with 7 bases identical to TRBD2. Trimming cost V 5 bases and J 9 bases; bases outside gene matches: 12. Looked up from germline, CDR1 is SGHNT and CDR2 is YENEEA. The CDR3 spans 15 residues. CDR3 bases: TGTGCCAGCAGCGGCGGGGGAGGTGATCACCGGGAGCTGTTTTTT. It encodes CASSGGGGDHRELFF.

For this clone: A junction end diverges from the germline sequence, so it may reflect a read error. This chain joins TRBV18 and TRBJ2-3, with 9 bases fitting TRBD2. The CDR3 consists of 14 residues. Looked up from germline, CDR1 is KGHSH and CDR2 is LQKENI. CDR3 nucleotides: TGTGCCAGCTCACCACCGACTAGCGGCAAGGGAGGGTTATTT. Translation: CASSPPTSGKGGLF. The whole variable domain, remainder taken from reference TRBV18 and TRBJ2-3, is NAGVMQNPRHLVRRRGQEARLRCSPMKGHSHVYWYRQLPEEGLKFMVYLQKENIIDESGMPKERFSAEFPKEGPSILRIQQVVRGDSAAYFCASSPPTSGKGGLFGPGTRLTVL.

V gene TRBV5-1 combines with J gene TRBJ2-1, with D tentatively TRBD2 (6 bases). Germline-derived CDR1 and CDR2 are SGHRS and YFSETQ. Trimming removed 0 bases from V and 10 bases from J, with 11 bases in between. The CDR3 has 13 amino acids. The CDR3 DNA sequence: TGCGCCAGCAGCTTGGGGGCGGGATTGGAGCAGTTCTTC. Translating gives CASSLGAGLEQFF.

V gene TRBV30 combines with J gene TRBJ2-7; D perhaps matches TRBD2 (6 bases). Germline CDR1 and CDR2: GTSNPN and SVGIG (reference sequence). Trimming left V 0 bases short and J 2 bases short, with 17 bases between. This CDR3 has 16 residues. The CDR3 DNA follows: TGTGCCTGGAGTGTACTGGTCGGGAGCTATCCCTACGAGCAGTACTTC. Its protein is CAWSVLVGSYPYEQYF.

J is TRBJ1-2 and V is TRBV7-2, with 7 bases fitting TRBD1. This CDR3 is 13 amino acids long. Unmatched junction bases numbered 4, after V lost 5 bases and J lost 4 bases. The V gene's germline CDR1 is SGHTA and CDR2 FQGNSA. CDR3 nucleotides: TGTGCCAGCAGCGTGGACAGGAGCTATGGCTACACCTTC. It encodes CASSVDRSYGYTF.

This chain joins TRBV7-7 and TRBJ2-2, with D possibly being TRBD1 (5 bases). This CDR3 region has 14 residues. V dropped 8 bases and J dropped 1 base, with 11 bases sitting between them. Germline CDR1 SSHAT, CDR2 FNYEAQ (reference sequence). CDR3 amino acids: CASGWQGNTGELFF. In DNA, the CDR3 is TGTGCCAGCGGTTGGCAGGGGAACACCGGGGAGCTGTTTTTT.

The rearrangement joins TRBV5-1 to TRBJ1-5, with D possibly being TRBD1 (5 bases). V dropped 4 bases and J dropped 0 bases, with 14 bases sitting between them. CDR1 is SGHRS, CDR2 YFSETQ, per germline. The CDR3 length is 16 residues. The CDR3 nucleotides are TGCGCCAGCAGCCCAGCGGGACTGAATAGCAATCAGCCCCAGCATTTT. Translated: CASSPAGLNSNQPQHF.

The V call is TRBV24-1, the J call TRBJ1-5; D perhaps matches TRBD1 (6 bases). The ends were cut back, 6 bases at V and 0 bases at J, with 11 bases in the middle. Germline CDR1 KGHDR, CDR2 SFDVKD. CDR3 length: 15 residues. The CDR3: CATSQGQISNQPQHF. The CDR3 nucleotides are TGTGCCACCAGTCAAGGACAGATTAGCAATCAGCCCCAGCATTTT.

The chain uses TRBV24-1 and TRBJ2-1; possibly TRBD2 for D (6 bases). The CDR3 totals 13 residues. Germline CDR1 is KGHDR and CDR2 is SFDVKD. The V gene lost 3 bases and the J gene lost 14 bases, with 16 bases spanning the gap. In DNA, the CDR3 is TGTGCCACCAGTGATCCGGGACTCCCACTTAAGTTCTTC. Residues: CATSDPGLPLKFF.

The chain recombines TRBV29-1 with TRBJ2-7; D perhaps matches TRBD1 (6 bases). The V and J ends lost 3 bases and 5 bases respectively, with 11 bases between them. CDR1 SQVTM and CDR2 ANQGSEA come from the germline V gene. The CDR3 runs 12 residues. CDR3 sequence: CSVDLEGDEQYF. In nucleotides, the CDR3 is TGCAGCGTTGATCTCGAGGGGGACGAGCAGTACTTC.

V and J are TRBV9 and TRBJ2-3; weak D call: TRBD1 (9 bases). The CDR3 spans 20 residues. The germline V and J ends were trimmed by 0 bases and 2 bases, with 25 bases remaining between them. Germline values: CDR1 SGDLS, CDR2 YYNGEE. For the CDR3, the DNA is TGTGCCAGCAGCGTAGCTACGGGGGGGACAGGGACCTTCTTCACAGATACGCAGTATTTT. Residues: CASSVATGGTGTFFTDTQYF.

The chain has TRBV12-3 or TRBV12-4 and TRBJ1-1; no clear D gene. The CDR3 loop spans 13 amino acids. The V gene lost 3 bases and the J gene lost 1 base, with 6 bases spanning the gap. The CDR3 spells CASSFRGNTEAFF. The CDR3 DNA is TGTGCCAGCAGTTTCCGGGGGAACACTGAAGCTTTCTTT.

The chain links TRBV2 to TRBJ2-7; maybe TRBD2 (5 bases). The CDR3 is 15 residues long. The V and J ends lost 6 bases and 0 bases respectively, with 15 bases between them. In germline, CDR1 is SNHLY, CDR2 FYNNEI. CDR3 in amino acids: CASRASRASSYEQYF. The CDR3 DNA reads as TGTGCCAGCAGAGCCTCGCGGGCAAGCTCCTACGAGCAGTACTTC.

This chain joins TRBV15 and TRBJ2-6, with TRBD1 matching over 9 bases. Germline CDR1 is LNHNV and CDR2 is YYDKDF (reference sequence). With V trimmed by 4 bases and J by 0 bases, 10 bases remained unmatched. The CDR3 consists of 19 residues. The DNA of the CDR3 is TGTGCCACCAGCATACCCTGGACAGGGGAAACCTCTGGGGCCAACGTCCTGACTTTC. Its protein product is CATSIPWTGETSGANVLTF.

This clone was detected a few times. This rearrangement joins TRBV5-6 to TRBJ2-1; a possible D gene is TRBD2 (6 bases). The V end lost 1 base, the J end lost 12 bases, and 14 bases lay between the germline ends. This CDR3 comprises 13 residues. Germline CDR1 SGHDT, CDR2 YYEEEE. CDR3 region: CASSLSRGSRQFF. DNA of the CDR3: TGTGCCAGCAGCTTGAGTCGGGGGAGTAGGCAGTTCTTC. Full variable domain (remainder filled in from reference TRBV5-6 and TRBJ2-1): DAGVTQSPTHLIKTRGQQVTLRCSPKSGHDTVSWYQQALGQGPQFIFQYYEEEERQRGNFPDRFSGHQFPNYSSELNVNALLLGDSALYLCASSLSRGSRQFFGPGTRLTVL.

The V and J genes are TRBV11-1 and TRBJ2-7; 10 bases are shared with TRBD1. The CDR3 is made up of 15 amino acids. Germline CDR1 SGHAT, CDR2 FQDESV (reference sequence). V shed 5 bases and J 3 bases; nucleotides not matched to a gene: 7. The CDR3 reads CASSQWTGGSYEQYF. CDR3 bases: TGTGCCAGCAGCCAATGGACAGGGGGTAGCTACGAGCAGTACTTC. The full variable domain, rest sourced from reference TRBV11-1 and TRBJ2-7, is EAEVAQSPRYKITEKSQAVAFWCDPISGHATLYWYRQILGQGPELLVQFQDESVVDDSQLPKDRFSAERLKGVDSTLKIQPAELGDSAMYLCASSQWTGGSYEQYFGPGTRLTVT.

The CDR3 sequence is CASSLGRDRPTGANVLTF. Here the CDR3 DNA reads TGTGCCAGCAGCTTAGGTAGGGACAGGCCGACTGGGGCCAACGTCCTGACTTTC. The chain employs TRBV7-9 and TRBJ2-6; 8 bases agree with TRBD1. This CDR3 comprises 18 residues. Germline CDR1 SEHNR, CDR2 FQNEAQ (reference sequence). The V gene end was trimmed by 1 base and the J gene end by 2 bases; junction bases not matched to a gene: 7.

This chain uses TRBV11-3 with TRBJ2-2; no reliable D call. Trimming cost V 1 base and J 1 base, with 4 bases left between them. From germline, CDR1 is SGHNT and CDR2 YENEEA. The CDR3 runs to 14 residues. CDR3 sequence: CASSLGGNTGELFF. For the CDR3, the DNA is TGTGCCAGCAGCTTAGGCGGGAACACCGGGGAGCTGTTTTTT.

J is TRBJ2-1 and V is TRBV28; 7 bases map to TRBD1. The germline CDR1 and CDR2 sequences are MDHEN and SYDVKM. This CDR3 is built from 16 residues. The V and J ends lost 4 bases and 4 bases, in that order; junction bases with no gene match: 10. CDR3 sequence (DNA): TGTGCCAGCAGTTCTCACCGGGACAGAACTTACAATGAGCAGTTCTTC. Translation: CASSSHRDRTYNEQFF. The whole variable domain, remainder taken from reference TRBV28 and TRBJ2-1, is DVKVTQSSRYLVKRTGEKVFLECVQDMDHENMFWYRQDPGLGLRLIYFSYDVKMKEKGDIPEGYSVSREKKERFSLILESASTNQTSMYLCASSSHRDRTYNEQFFGPGTRLTVL.

The chain couples TRBV28 to TRBJ2-7; perhaps TRBD2 as D (7 bases). Germline V gene lookup returns CDR1 MDHEN and CDR2 SYDVKM. This CDR3 comprises 14 residues. V was clipped by 8 bases and J by 2 bases, with 16 bases between them. DNA for the CDR3: TGTGCCAGCGGATCGGCGGGGGCCGCCTACGAGCAGTACTTC. It encodes CASGSAGAAYEQYF.